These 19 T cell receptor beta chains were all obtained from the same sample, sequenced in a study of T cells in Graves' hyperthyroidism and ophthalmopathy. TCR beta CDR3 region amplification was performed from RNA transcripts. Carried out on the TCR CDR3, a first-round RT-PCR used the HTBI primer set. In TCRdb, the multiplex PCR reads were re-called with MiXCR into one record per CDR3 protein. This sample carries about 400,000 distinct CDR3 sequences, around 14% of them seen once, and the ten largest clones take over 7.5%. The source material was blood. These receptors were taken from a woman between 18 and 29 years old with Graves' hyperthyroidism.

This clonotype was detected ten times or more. The DNA of the CDR3 is TGTGCCAGCAGCCTCTCAGGGGATAGCAGCTACACCTTC. Protein sequence: CASSLSGDSSYTF. The rearrangement uses TRBV11-2 and TRBJ1-2; TRBD1 is a possible D gene (6 bases). The CDR3 length is 13 residues. V gave up 5 bases and J gave up 9 bases, with 16 bases separating them. Germline CDR1 reads SGHAT; CDR2 reads FQNNGV.

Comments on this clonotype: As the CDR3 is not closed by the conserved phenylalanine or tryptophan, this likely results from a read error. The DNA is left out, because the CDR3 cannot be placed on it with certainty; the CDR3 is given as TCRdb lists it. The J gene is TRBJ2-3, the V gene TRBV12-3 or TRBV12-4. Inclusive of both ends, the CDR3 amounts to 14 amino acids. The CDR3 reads CASSLSSYTDTQYS.

Here the CDR3 DNA reads TGTGCCAGCAGCTTAGCTGTGTGGAGGGGAGTAATGAACACTGAAGCTTTCTTT. The encoded protein is CASSLAVWRGVMNTEAFF. This chain links TRBV11-2 with TRBJ1-1, with D perhaps matching TRBD1 (5 bases). Trimming cost V 1 base and J 0 bases, with 18 bases left between them. Germline V lookup: CDR1 SGHAT, CDR2 FQNNGV. The length of the CDR3 is 18 residues.

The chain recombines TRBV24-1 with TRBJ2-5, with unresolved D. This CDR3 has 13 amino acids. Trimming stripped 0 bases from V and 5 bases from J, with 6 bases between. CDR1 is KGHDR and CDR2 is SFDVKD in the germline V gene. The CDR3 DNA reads TGTGCCACCAGTGATTTGTACCGGGAGACCCAGTACTTC. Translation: CATSDLYRETQYF.

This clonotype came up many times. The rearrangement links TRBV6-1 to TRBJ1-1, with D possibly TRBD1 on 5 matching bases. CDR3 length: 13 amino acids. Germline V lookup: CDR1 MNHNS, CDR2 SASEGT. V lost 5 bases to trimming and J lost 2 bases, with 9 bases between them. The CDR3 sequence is CASSTQGNTEAFF. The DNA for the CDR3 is TGTGCCAGCAGTACCCAGGGAAACACTGAAGCTTTCTTT.

The CDR3 spells CASSPPEGSNQPQHF. The CDR3 region has the DNA TGTGCCAGCTCACCACCCGAGGGAAGCAATCAGCCCCAGCATTTT. The chain uses TRBV18 and TRBJ1-5; no definite D call. Germline V gives CDR1 KGHSH, CDR2 LQKENI. CDR3 length: 15 amino acids. The V gene lost 0 bases and the J gene lost 1 base, with 7 bases spanning the gap.

The CDR3 spells CASSQDFTVEAFF. CDR3 sequence (DNA): TGTGCCAGCAGCCAAGATTTCACCGTTGAAGCTTTCTTT. The chain couples TRBV3-1 to TRBJ1-1; D ambiguous. The V and J ends lost 0 bases and 7 bases respectively, with 9 bases between them. This CDR3 has 13 amino acids. Germline CDR1 and CDR2: LGHDT and YNNKEL (reference sequence).

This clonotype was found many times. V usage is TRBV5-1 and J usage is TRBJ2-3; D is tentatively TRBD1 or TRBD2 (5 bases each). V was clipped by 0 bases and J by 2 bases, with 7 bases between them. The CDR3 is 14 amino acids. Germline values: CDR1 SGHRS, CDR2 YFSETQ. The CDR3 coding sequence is TGCGCCAGCAGCTTGGCGGGGCTCACAGATACGCAGTATTTT. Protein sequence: CASSLAGLTDTQYF.

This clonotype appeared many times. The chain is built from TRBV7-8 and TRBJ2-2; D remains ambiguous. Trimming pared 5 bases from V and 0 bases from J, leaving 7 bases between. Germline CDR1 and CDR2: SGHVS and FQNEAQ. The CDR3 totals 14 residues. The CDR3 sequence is CASSVKTNTGELFF. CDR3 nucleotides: TGTGCCAGCAGCGTAAAAACGAACACCGGGGAGCTGTTTTTT.

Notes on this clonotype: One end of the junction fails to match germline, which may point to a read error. In DNA, the CDR3 is TGTGCCAGCAGCGAAGACAGGGGGGGCTACACCTTC. It yields the protein CASSEDRGGYTF. The chain joins TRBV2 to TRBJ1-2, with 9 nucleotides matching TRBD1. This CDR3 comprises 12 residues. Germline V gene sequence: CDR1 SNHLY, CDR2 FYNNEI.

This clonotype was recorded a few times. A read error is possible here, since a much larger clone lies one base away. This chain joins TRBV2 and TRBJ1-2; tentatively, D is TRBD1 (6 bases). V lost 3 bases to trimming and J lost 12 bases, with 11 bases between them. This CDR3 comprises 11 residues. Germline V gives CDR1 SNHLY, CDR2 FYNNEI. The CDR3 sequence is CASSDRGGHTF. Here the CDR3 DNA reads TGTGCCAGCAGTGATAGGGGGGGCCACACCTTC.

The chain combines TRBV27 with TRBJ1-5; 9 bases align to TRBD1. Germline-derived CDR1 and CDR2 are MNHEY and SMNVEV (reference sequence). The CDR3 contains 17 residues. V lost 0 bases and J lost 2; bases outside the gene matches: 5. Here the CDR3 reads CASSLSGQGAGNQPQHF. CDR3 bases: TGTGCCAGCAGTTTATCGGGACAGGGAGCGGGCAATCAGCCCCAGCATTTT.

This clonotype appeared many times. The CDR3 is CASSRLPGGPRTMNTGELFF. The CDR3 DNA reads TGTGCCAGCAGTCGACTCCCAGGGGGCCCACGAACTATGAACACCGGGGAGCTGTTTTTT. The chain is built from TRBV6-2 or TRBV6-3 and TRBJ2-2, with 8 bases fitting TRBD1. V was clipped by 5 bases and J by 1 base; unmatched bases: 18. Per the germline V gene, CDR1 is MNHEY and CDR2 is SVGEGT. The CDR3 covers 20 residues.

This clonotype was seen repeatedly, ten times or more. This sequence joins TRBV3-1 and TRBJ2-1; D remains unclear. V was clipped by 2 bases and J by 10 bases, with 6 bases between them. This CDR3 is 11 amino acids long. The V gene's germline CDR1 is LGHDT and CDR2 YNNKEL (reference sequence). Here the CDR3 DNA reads TGTGCCAGCAGCCAACAATTGGAGCAGTTCTTC. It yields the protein CASSQQLEQFF.

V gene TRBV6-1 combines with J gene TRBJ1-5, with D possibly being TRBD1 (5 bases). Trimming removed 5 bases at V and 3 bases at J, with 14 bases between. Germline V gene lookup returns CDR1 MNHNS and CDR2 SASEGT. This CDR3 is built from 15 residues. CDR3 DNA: TGTGCCAGCAGTAAACGGGGGGTTTTCAATCAGCCCCAGCATTTT. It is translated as CASSKRGVFNQPQHF.

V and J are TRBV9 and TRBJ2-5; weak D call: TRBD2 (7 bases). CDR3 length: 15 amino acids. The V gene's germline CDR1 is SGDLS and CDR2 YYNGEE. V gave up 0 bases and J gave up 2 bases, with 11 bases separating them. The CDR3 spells CASSVEGGGQETQYF. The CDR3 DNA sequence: TGTGCCAGCAGCGTAGAGGGGGGAGGGCAAGAGACCCAGTACTTC.

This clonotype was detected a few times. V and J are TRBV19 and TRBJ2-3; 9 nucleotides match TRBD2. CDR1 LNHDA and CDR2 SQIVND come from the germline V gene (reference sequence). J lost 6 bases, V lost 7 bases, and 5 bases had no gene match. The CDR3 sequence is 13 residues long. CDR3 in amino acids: CASNGGGADTQYF. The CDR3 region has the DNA TGTGCCAGTAACGGCGGGGGGGCCGATACGCAGTATTTT.

The CDR3, as DNA: TGCAGTGCTAGAGACTGGGCTAGCGGAAACAATGAGCAGTTCTTC. Residues: CSARDWASGNNEQFF. This chain joins TRBV20-1 and TRBJ2-1; 7 bases match TRBD2. The V gene end was trimmed by 0 bases and the J gene end by 5 bases; junction bases not matched to a gene: 7. The CDR3 runs 15 residues. Germline V gives CDR1 DFQATT, CDR2 SNEGSKA (reference sequence).

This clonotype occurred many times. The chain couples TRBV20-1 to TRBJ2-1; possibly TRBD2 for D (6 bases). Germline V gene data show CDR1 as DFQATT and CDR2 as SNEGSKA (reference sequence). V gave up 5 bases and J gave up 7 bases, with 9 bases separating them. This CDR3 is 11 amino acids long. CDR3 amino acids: CSAETSNEQFF. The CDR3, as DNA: TGCAGTGCTGAGACTAGTAATGAGCAGTTCTTC.